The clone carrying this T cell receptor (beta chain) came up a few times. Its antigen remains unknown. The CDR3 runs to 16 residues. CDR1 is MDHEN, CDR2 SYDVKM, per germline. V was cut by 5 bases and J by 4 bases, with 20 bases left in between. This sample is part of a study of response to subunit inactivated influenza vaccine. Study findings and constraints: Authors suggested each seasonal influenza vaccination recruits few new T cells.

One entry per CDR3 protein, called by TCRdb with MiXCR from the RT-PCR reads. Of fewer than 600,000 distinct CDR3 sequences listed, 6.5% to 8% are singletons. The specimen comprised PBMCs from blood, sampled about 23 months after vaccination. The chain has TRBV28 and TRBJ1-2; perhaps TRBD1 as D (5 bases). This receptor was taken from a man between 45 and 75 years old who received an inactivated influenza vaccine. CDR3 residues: CASSPRQTKAPYGYTF. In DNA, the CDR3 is TGTGCCAGCAGTCCCAGACAGACCAAGGCACCCTATGGCTACACCTTC.